These 8 T cell receptor beta chains were all obtained from the same sample, sequenced in a study of T cell changes during pregnancy in multiple sclerosis. Measured with immunoSEQ multiplex PCR; TCRdb has only the in-frame clones, and not every one. The table has 35,000 to 50,000 clones, 70% to 90% seen once. The specimen was CD4+ T cells from peripheral blood mononuclear cells, collected after pregnancy. Receptor source: a female donor with multiple sclerosis, enrolled in a pregnancy study.

This clone has only a few counts. The CDR3 reads CASSFSPTDTQYF. CDR3 in DNA: TGTGCCAGCAGTTTCTCCCCCACAGATACGCAGTATTTT. The genes are TRBV28 and TRBJ2-3, with no clear D. Germline CDR1 and CDR2: MDHEN and SYDVKM. Trimming removed 3 bases from V and 2 bases from J, with 6 bases in between. This CDR3 contains 13 residues.

The chain links TRBV7-3 to TRBJ2-1; 7 positions match TRBD2. V was pared by 0 bases and J by 6 bases, with 2 bases of the junction left unmatched. The CDR3 contains 14 residues. Germline V gives CDR1 SGHTA, CDR2 FQGTGA. The CDR3 sequence is CASSLTSGGNEQFF. The CDR3 nucleotides are TGTGCCAGCAGCTTAACGTCGGGGGGCAATGAGCAGTTCTTC.

The chain employs TRBV9 and TRBJ1-1, with D uncertain. Deletions cut 2 bases from V and 7 bases from J, with 15 bases between. There are 14 residues in the CDR3. Germline loops: CDR1 SGDLS, CDR2 YYNGEE. CDR3 sequence: CASSVSLTRDEAFF. The DNA of the CDR3 is TGTGCCAGCAGCGTGTCCCTGACCCGGGATGAAGCTTTCTTT. Using reference TRBV9 and TRBJ1-1 for the parts outside the CDR3, the full variable domain is DSGVTQTPKHLITATGQRVTLRCSPRSGDLSVYWYQQSLDQGLQFLIQYYNGEERAKGNILERFSAQQFPDLHSELNLSSLELGDSALYFCASSVSLTRDEAFFGQGTRLTVV.

This rearrangement joins TRBV5-1 to TRBJ2-1; D may be TRBD1 (6 bases). Germline V gives CDR1 SGHRS, CDR2 YFSETQ. With 6 bases removed from V and 7 bases from J, the gap between germline ends came to 14 bases. The CDR3 spans 13 residues. CDR3 protein: CASTDRNGNEQFF. DNA of the CDR3: TGCGCCAGCACCGACAGGAATGGGAATGAGCAGTTCTTC. The whole variable domain, remainder taken from reference TRBV5-1 and TRBJ2-1, is KAGVTQTPRYLIKTRGQQVTLSCSPISGHRSVSWYQQTPGQGLQFLFEYFSETQRNKGNFPGRFSGRQFSNSRSEMNVSTLELGDSALYLCASTDRNGNEQFFGPGTRLTVL.

This chain uses TRBV9 with TRBJ2-1, with TRBD2 matching over 10 bases. The CDR3 contains 16 residues. CDR1 and CDR2 from the germline V gene are SGDLS and YYNGEE. V lost 0 bases, J lost 9 bases, and 9 bases stayed unmatched. The DNA of the CDR3 is TGTGCCAGCAGCGTAGGTCCAGCGGGGGGGCCGGGTGAGCAGTTCTTC. It is translated as CASSVGPAGGPGEQFF.

The chain has TRBV2 and TRBJ1-4; perhaps TRBD1 as D (5 bases). The CDR3 is 14 amino acids. CDR1 and CDR2 (germline): SNHLY, FYNNEI. V was clipped by 4 bases and J by 8 bases, with 14 bases between them. CDR3: CASSGGGAGEKLFF. The CDR3 DNA is TGTGCCAGCAGTGGAGGTGGGGCGGGAGAAAAACTGTTTTTT.

The table lists this clone with a few counts. The V gene is TRBV28, the J gene TRBJ1-1; a weak D match, TRBD1 (5 bases). Trimming took off 5 bases at V and 0 bases at J, with 16 bases between the two ends. Per the germline V gene, CDR1 is MDHEN and CDR2 is SYDVKM. CDR3 size: 16 residues. CDR3: CASSPSAGGMNTEAFF. CDR3 bases: TGTGCCAGCAGTCCCTCGGCCGGGGGTATGAACACTGAAGCTTTCTTT.

The genes are TRBV2 and TRBJ2-5, with 15 bases fitting TRBD2. Germline loops: CDR1 SNHLY, CDR2 FYNNEI. With 3 bases clipped from V and 5 bases from J, the junction kept 1 base outside the gene matches. The CDR3 runs to 15 residues. CDR3 DNA sequence: TGTGCCAGCAGTGACGGACTAGCGGGGGGGGAGACCCAGTACTTC. The encoded protein is CASSDGLAGGETQYF.